This passage covers 28 T cell receptor beta chains from one sample sequenced in a study of shared T cell receptors in the human thymus. Assay: immunoSEQ multiplex PCR; the TCRdb copy retains only in-frame clones and omits some. The table has approximately 730,000 clones, approximately 85% seen once. This sample also appeared in a second study, on human thymus T cells.

Sequenced input: thymocytes. The origin of the receptors is a girl in the first two years of life with a congenital heart defect.

CDR3 DNA sequence: TGTGCCAGCAGCCACCGGGACAGGGTCTATGGCTACACCTTC. Residues: CASSHRDRVYGYTF. The chain employs TRBV13 and TRBJ1-2, with 9 bases that match TRBD1. Unmatched junction bases numbered 5, after V lost 5 bases and J lost 4 bases. CDR1 is PRHDT and CDR2 is FYEKMQ in the germline V gene (reference sequence). The CDR3 consists of 14 residues.

The V gene is TRBV10-3, the J gene TRBJ2-1; D gene ambiguous. Germline V gene sequence: CDR1 ENHRY, CDR2 SYGVKD. The CDR3 is made up of 16 amino acids. Trimming stripped 0 bases from V and 1 base from J, with 10 bases between. CDR3 sequence: CAISESPEPSYNEQFF. CDR3 in DNA: TGTGCCATCAGTGAGTCCCCTGAGCCTTCCTACAATGAGCAGTTCTTC.

This clone was observed a single time. The V and J genes are TRBV4-1 and TRBJ1-2; 11 bases agree with TRBD1. The V segment lost 0 bases and the J segment 4 bases; nucleotides outside the gene matches: 7. The CDR3 spans 17 residues. Germline CDR1 is MGHRA and CDR2 is YSYEKL. The CDR3 DNA is TGCGCCAGCAGCCAAGAGTGGACAGGGGGCCGTTTCTATGGCTACACCTTC. This encodes CASSQEWTGGRFYGYTF.

This chain connects TRBV14 to TRBJ1-1; D is undetermined. V lost 0 bases and J lost 11, with 16 bases in between. The CDR3 is 14 amino acids. Germline CDR1 is SGHDN and CDR2 is FVKESK. CDR3 bases: TGTGCCAGCAGCCAAGATCCGAGGCAGCGTGGGGCTTTCTTT. Its translation is CASSQDPRQRGAFF.

V usage is TRBV9 and J usage is TRBJ2-2, with 8 bases lining up with TRBD2. Germline loops: CDR1 SGDLS, CDR2 YYNGEE. V shed 0 bases and J 3 bases; nucleotides not matched to a gene: 13. The CDR3 extends over 19 amino acids. This CDR3 reads CASSVGGGWSGGHTGELFF. The CDR3 region has the DNA TGTGCCAGCAGCGTAGGAGGTGGGTGGAGCGGGGGCCACACCGGGGAGCTGTTTTTT.

The chain links TRBV4-1 to TRBJ1-4; D call uncertain. Germline CDR1 MGHRA, CDR2 YSYEKL. The CDR3 contains 16 residues. V lost 2 bases and J 0 bases, leaving 10 bases between the germline ends. The CDR3 coding sequence is TGCGCCAGCAGCCAATGGGCGTTTGCAACTAATGAAAAACTGTTTTTT. Its protein product is CASSQWAFATNEKLFF.

J is TRBJ2-7 and V is TRBV10-2; possibly TRBD1 for D (6 bases). The ends were cut back, 6 bases at V and 0 bases at J, with 18 bases in the middle. Germline V gene lookup returns CDR1 WSHSY and CDR2 SAAADI. This CDR3 is 16 amino acids long. The CDR3 nucleotides are TGCGCCAGCAGACTCCAGACAGGCCCCTACTCCTACGAGCAGTACTTC. It yields the protein CASRLQTGPYSYEQYF.

The V call is TRBV6-5, the J call TRBJ1-2; 7 bases map to TRBD1. CDR1 MNHEY and CDR2 SVGAGI come from the germline V gene. Unmatched junction bases numbered 3, after V lost 2 bases and J lost 3 bases. The CDR3 has 14 residues. The CDR3 nucleotides are TGTGCCAGCAGTTACCGGACAGGAGACTATGGCTACACCTTC. Protein: CASSYRTGDYGYTF.

This clone occurred a few times. The chain couples TRBV14 to TRBJ1-6, with a weak D call TRBD1 (6 bases). Deletions cut 0 bases from V and 6 bases from J, with 18 bases between. This CDR3 has 18 amino acids. Germline assignment: CDR1 SGHDN and CDR2 FVKESK. CDR3 sequence: CASSQEPAGGGFNSPLHF. In nucleotides, the CDR3 is TGTGCCAGCAGCCAAGAACCGGCGGGAGGGGGTTTTAATTCACCCCTCCACTTT. Full variable domain (missing parts from reference TRBV14 and TRBJ1-6): EAGVTQFPSHSVIEKGQTVTLRCDPISGHDNLYWYRRVMGKEIKFLLHFVKESKQDESGMPNNRFLAERTGGTYSTLKVQPAELEDSGVYFCASSQEPAGGGFNSPLHFGNGTRLTVT.

The J gene is TRBJ2-5, the V gene TRBV27, with 8 bases matching TRBD1. The V and J ends lost 5 bases and 3 bases, in that order; junction bases with no gene match: 8. This CDR3 is built from 15 residues. Germline loops: CDR1 MNHEY, CDR2 SMNVEV (reference sequence). The CDR3 region has the DNA TGTGCCAGCAGTCCTCTGGACAGGGACAAAGAGACCCAGTACTTC. This translates into CASSPLDRDKETQYF.

This sequence joins TRBV4-1 and TRBJ1-1; TRBD1 matches 7 bases. J gave up 4 bases and V 6 bases, and 11 bases lay outside the gene matches. Per germline, CDR1 MGHRA and CDR2 YSYEKL. The CDR3 totals 15 residues. The CDR3 sequence: CASRTDREQSTEAFF. CDR3 nucleotides: TGCGCCAGCAGAACTGACAGGGAACAGAGCACTGAAGCTTTCTTT.

V usage is TRBV6-5 and J usage is TRBJ2-7, with D perhaps matching TRBD2 (6 bases). Germline V CDR1 and CDR2: MNHEY, SVGAGI. V lost 0 bases, J lost 4 bases, and 16 bases lay in between. This CDR3 has 16 amino acids. The CDR3 DNA is TGTGCCAGCAGTTACTCGCGTCTAGCGCGGCAATACGAGCAGTACTTC. Its translation is CASSYSRLARQYEQYF.

This clone appeared a few times. Here the CDR3 reads CASSFSQESTEAFF. CDR3 nucleotides: TGTGCCAGCAGTTTTTCACAGGAGAGCACTGAAGCTTTCTTT. The chain has TRBV27 and TRBJ1-1; a possible D gene is TRBD1 (5 bases). Per germline, CDR1 MNHEY and CDR2 SMNVEV (reference sequence). The CDR3 runs to 14 residues. The V gene lost 3 bases and the J gene lost 4 bases, with 12 bases spanning the gap.

This clone was detected only once. The gene calls are TRBV28 and TRBJ1-2; 8 bases match TRBD1. Unmatched junction bases numbered 1, after V lost 0 bases and J lost 1 base. This CDR3 is 15 amino acids long. Looked up from germline, CDR1 is MDHEN and CDR2 is SYDVKM. CDR3 bases: TGTGCCAGCAGTTTATGCACAGGGGGTAACTATGGCTACACCTTC. Amino acids: CASSLCTGGNYGYTF.

The chain joins TRBV5-1 to TRBJ1-1, with 7 bases fitting TRBD1. From germline, CDR1 is SGHRS and CDR2 YFSETQ. The junction had 6 bases not matched to a gene; V was cut back by 0 bases and J by 4 bases. The CDR3 is made up of 15 amino acids. This CDR3 reads CASSLDTDRATEAFF. For the CDR3, the DNA is TGCGCCAGCAGCTTGGATACAGACAGGGCCACTGAAGCTTTCTTT.

The V call is TRBV5-5, the J call TRBJ1-5; D not resolved. The CDR3 has 14 residues. V shed 0 bases and J shed 4 bases, with 8 bases lying between them. Germline-derived CDR1 and CDR2 are SGHKS and YYEKEE (reference sequence). The CDR3 loop is CASSLDQSNQPQHF. In nucleotides, the CDR3 is TGTGCCAGCAGCTTGGATCAGTCTAATCAGCCCCAGCATTTT.

This clone has a single count. The V gene is TRBV5-1, the J gene TRBJ2-7; D not resolved. From germline, CDR1 is SGHRS and CDR2 YFSETQ. Deletions cut 0 bases from V and 0 bases from J, with 10 bases between. The CDR3 covers 15 residues. CDR3 in DNA: TGCGCCAGCAGCTTGGTGAAGGAGAGCTCCTACGAGCAGTACTTC. It yields the protein CASSLVKESSYEQYF.

This chain connects TRBV28 to TRBJ2-1; 7 bases are a match to TRBD2. V lost 5 bases and J lost 0; bases outside the gene matches: 22. The CDR3 contains 21 residues. Germline V gives CDR1 MDHEN, CDR2 SYDVKM. The CDR3 bases are TGTGCCAGCAGTCCTCGAAATGGGGGACTACTAAATGTGAGCTCCTACAATGAGCAGTTCTTC. This codes for CASSPRNGGLLNVSSYNEQFF.

The rearrangement links TRBV29-1 to TRBJ1-2; possible D gene TRBD1, 5 bases. Trimming removed 0 bases from V and 6 bases from J, with 17 bases in between. Per germline, CDR1 SQVTM and CDR2 ANQGSEA. There are 15 residues in the CDR3. CDR3 loop: CSVEDPVGGRDGYTF. The CDR3 bases are TGCAGCGTTGAAGATCCGGTCGGGGGTAGGGATGGCTACACCTTC.

This chain joins TRBV5-8 and TRBJ2-5; 11 nucleotides agree with TRBD2. The germline V gene has CDR1 SGHTS and CDR2 YDEGEE. Trimming cost V 6 bases and J 2 bases; bases outside gene matches: 6. This CDR3 has 15 residues. In nucleotides, the CDR3 is TGTGCCAGCAACAATAGACTAGCGGGACAAGAGACCCAGTACTTC. It is translated as CASNNRLAGQETQYF.

V gene TRBV7-9 combines with J gene TRBJ2-1; 12 bases are shared with TRBD2. The CDR3 length is 17 residues. The germline V gene encodes CDR1 SEHNR and CDR2 FQNEAQ (reference sequence). J gave up 14 bases and V 2 bases, and 16 bases lay outside the gene matches. For the CDR3, the DNA is TGTGCCAGCAGCTTATTTCTAGCGGGGGGGCCCTACAATGACGAGTTCTTC. Translation: CASSLFLAGGPYNDEFF.

V gene TRBV2 combines with J gene TRBJ2-7; no firm D call. In germline, CDR1 is SNHLY, CDR2 FYNNEI. The V end was cut by 7 bases, the J end by 2 bases, with 21 bases between. The CDR3 runs to 16 residues. The DNA of the CDR3 is TGTGCCAGCACGTCTCTTCGGGTCACGGGTACCTACGAGCAGTACTTC. This sequence encodes CASTSLRVTGTYEQYF.

This clone occurred once. This chain links TRBV7-2 with TRBJ1-5, with D possibly matching TRBD1 (5 bases). The length of the CDR3 is 16 residues. Trimming pared 2 bases from V and 0 bases from J, leaving 11 bases between. The germline gives CDR1 SGHTA, CDR2 FQGNSA. The CDR3 coding sequence is TGTGCCAGCAGCTTACTCGTAGACAGTAGCAATCAGCCCCAGCATTTT. It yields the protein CASSLLVDSSNQPQHF.

This clone showed up just once. The germline gene is not matched at one end of the junction; a read error may be the cause. The sample has other DNA sequences that encode this CDR3 too. This chain links TRBV28 with TRBJ1-6; unclear D gene. Germline-derived CDR1 and CDR2 are MDHEN and SYDVKM. CDR3 size: 15 residues. CDR3: CASSFGGIGNSPLHF. The CDR3 nucleotides read TGTGCCAGCAGTTTCGGAGGGATAGGTAATTCCCCCCTCCACTTT. The whole variable domain, filled in from reference TRBV28 and TRBJ1-6, reads DVKVTQSSRYLVKRTGEKVFLECVQDMDHENMFWYRQDPGLGLRLIYFSYDVKMKEKGDIPEGYSVSREKKERFSLILESASTNQTSMYLCASSFGGIGNSPLHFGNGTRLTVT.

The CDR3 DNA follows: TGTGCCAGCAGCTTAGTTCGATGGGGGGAGATGAACACCGGGGAGCTGTTTTTT. Translation: CASSLVRWGEMNTGELFF. This chain uses TRBV7-2 with TRBJ2-2; D may be TRBD2 (6 bases). The CDR3 loop spans 18 amino acids. Germline-derived CDR1 and CDR2 are SGHTA and FQGNSA. V shed 1 base and J shed 1 base, with 16 bases lying between them. The full variable domain, completed using reference TRBV7-2 and TRBJ2-2, is GAGVSQSPSNKVTEKGKDVELRCDPISGHTALYWYRQSLGQGLEFLIYFQGNSAPDKSGLPSDRFSAERTGGSVSTLTIQRTQQEDSAVYLCASSLVRWGEMNTGELFFGEGSRLTVL.

The chain recombines TRBV10-3 with TRBJ1-2; perhaps TRBD1 as D (6 bases). V lost 6 bases, J lost 0 bases, and 11 bases lay in between. CDR3 length: 14 amino acids. Germline CDR1 is ENHRY and CDR2 is SYGVKD. This chain's CDR3 is CAIRDSLTNYGYTF. The CDR3 nucleotides are TGTGCCATCAGGGACAGTCTAACTAACTATGGCTACACCTTC.

The V call is TRBV28, the J call TRBJ1-4; TRBD1 agrees at 7 bases. V gave up 2 bases and J gave up 2 bases; unmatched junction bases: 8. The CDR3 spans 17 residues. Germline-derived CDR1 and CDR2 are MDHEN and SYDVKM. The CDR3 nucleotides read TGTGCCAGCAGTTTAGCACAGGGGAAGGCTACTAATGAAAAACTGTTTTTT. Amino acids: CASSLAQGKATNEKLFF.

J is TRBJ1-1 and V is TRBV10-2; no reliable D call. From germline, CDR1 is WSHSY and CDR2 SAAADI. The CDR3 is 15 residues long. V was cut by 0 bases and J by 5 bases, with 13 bases left in between. CDR3 DNA: TGCGCCAGCAGTGAGTCGGGCAGACGAAAGACTGAAGCTTTCTTT. Its translation is CASSESGRRKTEAFF.